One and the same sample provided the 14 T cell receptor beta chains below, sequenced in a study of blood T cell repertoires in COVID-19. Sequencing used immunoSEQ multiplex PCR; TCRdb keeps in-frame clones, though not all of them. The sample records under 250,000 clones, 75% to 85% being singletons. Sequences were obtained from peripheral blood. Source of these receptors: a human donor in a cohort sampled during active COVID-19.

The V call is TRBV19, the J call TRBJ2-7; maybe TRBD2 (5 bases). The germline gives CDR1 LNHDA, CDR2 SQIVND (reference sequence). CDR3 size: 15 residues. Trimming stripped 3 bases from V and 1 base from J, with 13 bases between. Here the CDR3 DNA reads TGTGCCAGTAGTATCAAACACGGCGGGTCCTACGAGCAGTACTTC. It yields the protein CASSIKHGGSYEQYF.

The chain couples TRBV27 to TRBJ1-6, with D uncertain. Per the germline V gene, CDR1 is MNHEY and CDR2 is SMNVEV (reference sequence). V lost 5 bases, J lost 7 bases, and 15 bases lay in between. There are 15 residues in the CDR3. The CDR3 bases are TGTGCCAGCAGTCTGGAGTCGGGAGAGAATTCACCCCTCCACTTT. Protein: CASSLESGENSPLHF.

As DNA, the CDR3 is TGTGCCACCAGCAGAGATAAAGGGGTGGGGTTGAACACTGAAGCTTTCTTT. Translating gives CATSRDKGVGLNTEAFF. The V and J genes are TRBV15 and TRBJ1-1; maybe TRBD1 (5 bases). Germline V gene sequence: CDR1 LNHNV, CDR2 YYDKDF (reference sequence). Between the trimmed V and J ends, which lost 0 bases and 0 bases, there was a span of 14 bases. This CDR3 region has 17 residues.

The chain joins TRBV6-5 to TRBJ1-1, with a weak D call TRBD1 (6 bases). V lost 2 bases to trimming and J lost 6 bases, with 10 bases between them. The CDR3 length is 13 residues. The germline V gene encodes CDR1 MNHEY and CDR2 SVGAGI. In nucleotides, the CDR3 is TGTGCCAGCAGTTACACCTACAGGGCTGAAGCTTTCTTT. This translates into CASSYTYRAEAFF.

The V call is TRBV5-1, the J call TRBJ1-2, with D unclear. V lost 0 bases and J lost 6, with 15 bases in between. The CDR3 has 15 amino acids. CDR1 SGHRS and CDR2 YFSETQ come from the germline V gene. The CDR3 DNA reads TGCGCCAGCAGCTTGGTGGCCTCCAGTTCCGATGGCTACACCTTC. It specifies CASSLVASSSDGYTF.

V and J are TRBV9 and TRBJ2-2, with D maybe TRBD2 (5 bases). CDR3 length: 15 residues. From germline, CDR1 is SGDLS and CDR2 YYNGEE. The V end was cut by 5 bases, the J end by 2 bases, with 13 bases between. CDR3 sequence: CASRLGSGNTGELFF. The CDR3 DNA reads TGTGCCAGCAGACTAGGGAGTGGTAACACCGGGGAGCTGTTTTTT.

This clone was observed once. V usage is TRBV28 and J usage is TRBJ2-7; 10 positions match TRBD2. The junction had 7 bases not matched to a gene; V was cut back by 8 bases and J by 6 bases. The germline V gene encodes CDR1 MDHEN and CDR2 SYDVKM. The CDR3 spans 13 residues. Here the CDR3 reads CASQAGGQGEQYF. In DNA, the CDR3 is TGTGCCAGCCAAGCGGGAGGGCAAGGCGAGCAGTACTTC. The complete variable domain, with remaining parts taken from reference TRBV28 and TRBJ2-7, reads DVKVTQSSRYLVKRTGEKVFLECVQDMDHENMFWYRQDPGLGLRLIYFSYDVKMKEKGDIPEGYSVSREKKERFSLILESASTNQTSMYLCASQAGGQGEQYFGPGTRLTVT.

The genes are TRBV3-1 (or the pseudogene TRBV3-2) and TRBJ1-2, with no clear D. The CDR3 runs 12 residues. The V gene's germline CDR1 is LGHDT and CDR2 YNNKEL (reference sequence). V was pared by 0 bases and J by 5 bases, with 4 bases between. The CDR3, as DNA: TGTGCCAGCAGCCAAGAGCAGTATGGCTACACCTTC. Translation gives CASSQEQYGYTF.

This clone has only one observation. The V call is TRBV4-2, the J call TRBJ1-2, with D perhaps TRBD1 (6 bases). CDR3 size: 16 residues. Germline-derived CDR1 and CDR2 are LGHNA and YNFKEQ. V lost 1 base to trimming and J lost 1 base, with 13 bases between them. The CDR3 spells CASSQVGQRINYGYTF. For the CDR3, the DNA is TGTGCCAGCAGCCAAGTAGGACAGAGAATTAACTATGGCTACACCTTC.

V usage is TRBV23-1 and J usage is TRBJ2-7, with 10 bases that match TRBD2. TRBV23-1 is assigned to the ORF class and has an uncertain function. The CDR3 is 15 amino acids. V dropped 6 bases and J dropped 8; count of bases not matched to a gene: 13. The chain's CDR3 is CASSQHGTSEVKQYF. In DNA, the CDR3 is TGCGCCAGCAGCCAACATGGGACTAGCGAAGTCAAGCAGTACTTC.

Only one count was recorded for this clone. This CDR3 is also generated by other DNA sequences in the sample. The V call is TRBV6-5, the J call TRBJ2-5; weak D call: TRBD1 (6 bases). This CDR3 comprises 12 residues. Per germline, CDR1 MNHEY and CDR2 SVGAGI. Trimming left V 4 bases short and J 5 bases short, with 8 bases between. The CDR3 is CASSSQGETQYF. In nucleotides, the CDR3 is TGTGCCAGCAGTTCCCAGGGGGAGACCCAGTACTTC.

CDR3 region: CASSQPRDRRNEQYF. The DNA for the CDR3 is TGCGCCAGCAGCCAACCCCGGGACAGGCGTAACGAGCAGTACTTC. This chain joins TRBV4-1 and TRBJ2-7, with 8 bases that match TRBD1. The CDR3 sequence is 15 residues long. V dropped 2 bases and J dropped 5; count of bases not matched to a gene: 8. The germline V gene encodes CDR1 MGHRA and CDR2 YSYEKL.

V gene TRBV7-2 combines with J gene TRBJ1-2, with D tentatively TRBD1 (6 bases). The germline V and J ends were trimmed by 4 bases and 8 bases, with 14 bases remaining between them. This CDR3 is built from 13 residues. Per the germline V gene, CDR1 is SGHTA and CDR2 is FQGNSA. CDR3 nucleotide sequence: TGTGCCAGCAGCTCGGACAGCCTTGGGGGCTACACCTTC. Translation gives CASSSDSLGGYTF.

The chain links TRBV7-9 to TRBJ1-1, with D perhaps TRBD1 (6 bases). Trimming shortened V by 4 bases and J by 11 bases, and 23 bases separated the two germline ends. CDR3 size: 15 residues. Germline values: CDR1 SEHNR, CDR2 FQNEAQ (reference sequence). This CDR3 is CASSSSAGTRGDAFF. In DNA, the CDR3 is TGTGCCAGCAGCTCATCCGCCGGTACCAGGGGCGATGCTTTCTTT.